Only one count was recorded for the clone carrying this TCR beta chain. The sample is drawn from a study of blood T cell repertoires in COVID-19. On the study more broadly: COVID-19 samples collected from the United States, Italy and Spain covered acute and convalescent phases. PBMCs, B-cell-depleted T cells, or T cells provided the cDNA or gDNA that made up the material.

Original processing notes: Quantification of nucleated cells was approximated via reference gene primer amplification. This table comes from immunoSEQ multiplex PCR, and its TCRdb copy is limited to in-frame clones, with some not included. The DNA gave D and trimming, while V, J and clone size come from that table. The sample has about 250,000 clones, approximately 82% seen once. What was sequenced was peripheral blood. The TCR originated in a man aged 40-50 years with active or convalescent COVID-19.

The DNA of the CDR3 is TGTGCCACCAGTGATTTCGGGAGTGGCTACACCTTC. Translated: CATSDFGSGYTF. J is TRBJ1-2 and V is TRBV24-1, with D unclear. CDR1 is KGHDR, CDR2 SFDVKD, per germline. This CDR3 has 12 amino acids. The V and J ends lost 1 base and 7 bases respectively, with 6 bases between them.